The 28 T cell receptor beta chains below were found in one sample sequenced in a study of graft-versus-host responses after intestinal transplantation. The repertoire was sequenced with immunoSEQ multiplex PCR; TCRdb's copy has only in-frame clones and lacks some. The sample includes nearly 100,000 clones, over 75% of them seen just once. Material: PBMCs, obtained around 68 weeks after intestinal transplant. These receptors originate from a human patient who received an intestinal transplant, so some T cells may come from the graft donor.

The chain has TRBV18 and TRBJ1-4; weak D call: TRBD1 (6 bases). The CDR3 length is 16 residues. Germline values: CDR1 KGHSH, CDR2 LQKENI. The ends were cut back, 3 bases at V and 7 bases at J, with 18 bases in the middle. The CDR3 spells CASSPDRTRLGEKLFF. The CDR3, as DNA: TGTGCCAGCTCACCGGACAGAACCCGGCTAGGTGAAAAACTGTTTTTT.

This clone was detected only once. The CDR3, as DNA: TGTGCCAGCAGAGGGTCGGTGAGCGGGGAGCTGTTTTTT. Translated: CASRGSVSGELFF. The rearrangement joins TRBV2 to TRBJ2-2; D is unresolved. Germline loops: CDR1 SNHLY, CDR2 FYNNEI. The CDR3 is 13 residues long. The ends were cut back, 6 bases at V and 7 bases at J, with 12 bases in the middle.

V and J are TRBV19 and TRBJ1-1, with D perhaps matching TRBD1 (6 bases). This CDR3 has 13 amino acids. V lost 6 bases to trimming and J lost 9 bases, with 17 bases between them. Germline V gene data show CDR1 as LNHDA and CDR2 as SQIVND (reference sequence). The DNA for the CDR3 is TGTGCCAGTAGCCCCTGGACAGAGTTACAAGCTTTCTTT. This gives the protein CASSPWTELQAFF. Full variable domain (remainder filled in from reference TRBV19 and TRBJ1-1): DGGITQSPKYLFRKEGQNVTLSCEQNLNHDAMYWYRQDPGQGLRLIYYSQIVNDFQKGDIAEGYSVSREKKESFPLTVTSAQKNPTAFYLCASSPWTELQAFFGQGTRLTVV.

The chain carries TRBV6-1 and TRBJ1-5; 9 nucleotides line up with TRBD1. The CDR3 loop spans 14 amino acids. V shed 6 bases and J 5 bases; nucleotides not matched to a gene: 5. Germline CDR1 reads MNHNS; CDR2 reads SASEGT. CDR3 protein: CASRTGQGHQPQHF. The CDR3 region has the DNA TGTGCCAGCAGGACGGGACAGGGCCATCAGCCCCAGCATTTT.

The chain employs TRBV6-6 and TRBJ2-2, with D possibly TRBD1 on 6 matching bases. Trimming pared 6 bases from V and 4 bases from J, leaving 12 bases between. The CDR3 length is 14 residues. Germline CDR1 reads MNHNY; CDR2 reads SVGAGI (reference sequence). The CDR3 DNA is TGTGCCAGCAGCCAAAAGGGGGTCACCGGGGAGCTGTTTTTT. It yields the protein CASSQKGVTGELFF.

The J gene is TRBJ1-2, the V gene TRBV11-1; TRBD1 might be the D (5 bases). V was clipped by 6 bases and J by 2 bases, with 13 bases between them. Germline lookup yields CDR1 SGHAT and CDR2 FQDESV (reference sequence). The CDR3 has 14 residues. CDR3 loop: CASSTTDSNYGYTF. CDR3 bases: TGTGCCAGCAGTACGACAGATTCCAACTATGGCTACACCTTC.

This clone showed up just once. V gene TRBV2 combines with J gene TRBJ1-1; D ambiguous. The CDR3 has 13 amino acids. Trimming took off 8 bases at V and 2 bases at J, with 12 bases between the two ends. Germline V CDR1 and CDR2: SNHLY, FYNNEI. The DNA for the CDR3 is TGTGCCAGCGAAAGGACGGAAAACACTGAAGCTTTCTTT. Amino acids: CASERTENTEAFF.

The V call is TRBV6-5, the J call TRBJ1-2; 9 bases are shared with TRBD1. Germline values: CDR1 MNHEY, CDR2 SVGAGI. V dropped 6 bases and J dropped 7; count of bases not matched to a gene: 6. The CDR3 extends over 13 amino acids. DNA for the CDR3: TGTGCCAGCAGGCAGGGACAGGGCCGTGGCTACACCTTC. This gives the protein CASRQGQGRGYTF.

The chain employs TRBV19 and TRBJ1-1; D unresolved. The CDR3 spans 13 residues. The germline V gene encodes CDR1 LNHDA and CDR2 SQIVND (reference sequence). The V end lost 7 bases, the J end lost 11 bases, and 20 bases lay between the germline ends. Here the CDR3 DNA reads TGTGCCAGTACCCCTCTTTACCCGGCCCTGGCTTTCTTT. It specifies CASTPLYPALAFF.

This clone was counted a single time. The chain employs TRBV5-6 and TRBJ1-3, with D hard to call. Germline CDR1 SGHDT, CDR2 YYEEEE. The CDR3 loop spans 15 amino acids. Deletions cut 4 bases from V and 0 bases from J, with 11 bases between. The CDR3 coding sequence is TGTGCCAGCAGCCCTCGGACTTTCTCTGGAAACACCATATATTTT. Amino acids: CASSPRTFSGNTIYF.

The genes are TRBV5-5 and TRBJ2-7; 13 bases line up with TRBD2. CDR3 size: 18 residues. V lost 0 bases and J lost 5; bases outside the gene matches: 11. The germline gives CDR1 SGHKS, CDR2 YYEKEE (reference sequence). The CDR3 region is CASSLVRGLAGILNEQYF. Written as DNA, the CDR3 is TGTGCCAGCAGCTTGGTTAGGGGACTAGCGGGGATACTCAACGAGCAGTACTTC.

V is TRBV14 and J is TRBJ1-1; 9 bases agree with TRBD1. This CDR3 has 12 amino acids. The V segment lost 3 bases and the J segment 8 bases; nucleotides outside the gene matches: 1. Germline V gene lookup returns CDR1 SGHDN and CDR2 FVKESK. Here the CDR3 DNA reads TGTGCCAGCAGCCAGGGGACAGGGGAAGCTTTCTTT. It translates to CASSQGTGEAFF. The complete variable domain, with remaining parts taken from reference TRBV14 and TRBJ1-1, reads EAGVTQFPSHSVIEKGQTVTLRCDPISGHDNLYWYRRVMGKEIKFLLHFVKESKQDESGMPNNRFLAERTGGTYSTLKVQPAELEDSGVYFCASSQGTGEAFFGQGTRLTVV.

J is TRBJ2-7 and V is TRBV11-2; D is unclear. The CDR3 runs to 11 residues. Deletions cut 5 bases from V and 3 bases from J, with 5 bases between. The germline V gene encodes CDR1 SGHAT and CDR2 FQNNGV. Here the CDR3 DNA reads TGTGCCAGCAGCATGGGCTACGAGCAGTACTTC. It yields the protein CASSMGYEQYF.

J is TRBJ1-5 and V is TRBV19; D is uncertain. V lost 7 bases and J 0 bases, leaving 10 bases between the germline ends. The CDR3 is 14 residues long. Germline loops: CDR1 LNHDA, CDR2 SQIVND (reference sequence). In nucleotides, the CDR3 is TGTGCCAGTATAGAGGCTCATAGCAATCAGCCCCAGCATTTT. Protein product: CASIEAHSNQPQHF.

The chain employs TRBV6-5 and TRBJ1-6; perhaps TRBD1 as D (5 bases). This CDR3 has 15 residues. Between the trimmed V and J ends, which lost 5 bases and 9 bases, there was a span of 17 bases. Looked up from germline, CDR1 is MNHEY and CDR2 is SVGAGI. CDR3 nucleotide sequence: TGTGCCAGCAGTGGACCCGGGACGCTAATTTCACCCCTCCACTTT. Translation gives CASSGPGTLISPLHF.

The chain recombines TRBV4-1 with TRBJ1-5; D is undetermined. Trimming took 4 bases from V and 0 from J, leaving 13 bases between them. Germline CDR1 MGHRA, CDR2 YSYEKL. CDR3 size: 16 residues. The CDR3 reads CASSPNWGFSNQPQHF. The DNA for the CDR3 is TGCGCCAGCAGCCCTAATTGGGGTTTTAGCAATCAGCCCCAGCATTTT.

Here the CDR3 reads CASRRTGGEKLFF. CDR3 sequence (DNA): TGTGCCAGCAGAAGGACAGGCGGTGAAAAACTGTTTTTT. The chain employs TRBV2 and TRBJ1-4, with 7 bases matching TRBD1. Germline lookup yields CDR1 SNHLY and CDR2 FYNNEI. This CDR3 comprises 13 residues. The J segment lost 7 bases and the V segment lost 6 bases, leaving 5 bases of the junction unmatched.

Only one count was recorded for this clone. The chain carries TRBV18 and TRBJ1-6; 7 nucleotides align to TRBD1. This CDR3 has 17 residues. Germline V gene sequence: CDR1 KGHSH, CDR2 LQKENI. V lost 3 bases to trimming and J lost 0 bases; unmatched junction nucleotides: 5. This chain's CDR3 is CASSPKTGDSYNSPLHF. CDR3 in DNA: TGTGCCAGCTCACCCAAAACAGGGGACTCCTATAATTCACCCCTCCACTTT.

This clone was recorded only once. CDR3 nucleotide sequence: TGTGCCAGCAGCTTGTCGGGGAGGGGAGGAGGCTACACCTTC. It codes for CASSLSGRGGGYTF. This rearrangement joins TRBV5-4 to TRBJ1-2; a weak D match, TRBD1 (5 bases). The CDR3 covers 14 residues. Germline lookup yields CDR1 SGHNT and CDR2 YYREEE (reference sequence). The ends were cut back, 1 base at V and 8 bases at J, with 15 bases in the middle. The variable domain in full, with the rest retrieved from reference TRBV5-4 and TRBJ1-2, is ETGVTQSPTHLIKTRGQQVTLRCSSQSGHNTVSWYQQALGQGPQFIFQYYREEENGRGNFPPRFSGLQFPNYSSELNVNALELDDSALYLCASSLSGRGGGYTFGSGTRLTVV.

The rearrangement links TRBV7-9 to TRBJ1-1; D unclear. This CDR3 is 12 amino acids long. CDR1 is SEHNR and CDR2 is FQNEAQ in the germline V gene (reference sequence). V lost 5 bases to trimming and J lost 8 bases, with 12 bases between them. The CDR3 reads CASSDLPGEAFF. In nucleotides, the CDR3 is TGTGCCAGCAGCGACTTACCGGGAGAAGCTTTCTTT.

This chain joins TRBV6-5 and TRBJ2-7, with D perhaps matching TRBD2 (7 bases). Deletions cut 5 bases from V and 4 bases from J, with 18 bases between. The germline gives CDR1 MNHEY, CDR2 SVGAGI. This CDR3 is 15 amino acids long. The DNA for the CDR3 is TGTGCCAGCAGTCGGGGGGCAGGGAGGGAGTACGAGCAGTACTTC. The encoded protein is CASSRGAGREYEQYF.

The chain couples TRBV1 to TRBJ2-1. TRBV1 is given as a pseudogene. There are 15 residues in the CDR3. CDR3 region: CTSSQDPGQSNEQFF. In DNA, the CDR3 is TGCACCAGCAGCCAAGATCCCGGCCAAAGCAATGAGCAGTTCTTC.

The chain has TRBV6-6 and TRBJ1-1, with a weak D call TRBD1 (5 bases). The CDR3 extends over 13 amino acids. The V end lost 8 bases, the J end lost 8 bases, and 18 bases lay between the germline ends. Germline CDR1 reads MNHNY; CDR2 reads SVGAGI (reference sequence). The CDR3 nucleotides read TGTGCCAGCGAGTCCGGGACGGAGGGGGAAGCTTTCTTT. Translation gives CASESGTEGEAFF.

The chain uses TRBV4-1 and TRBJ1-4; the D is unclear. V lost 6 bases to trimming and J lost 0 bases, with 14 bases between them. This CDR3 has 16 residues. Germline V lookup: CDR1 MGHRA, CDR2 YSYEKL. The CDR3 loop is CASRQTEGATNEKLFF. Written as DNA, the CDR3 is TGCGCCAGCAGACAGACCGAGGGCGCAACTAATGAAAAACTGTTTTTT.

The genes are TRBV19 and TRBJ2-2; possible D gene TRBD1, 6 bases. Trimming took 6 bases from V and 5 from J, leaving 16 bases between them. Germline V gene sequence: CDR1 LNHDA, CDR2 SQIVND (reference sequence). The CDR3 is made up of 15 amino acids. CDR3 nucleotides: TGTGCCAGTAGCAGCGACAGGAGGAGGACCGGGGAGCTGTTTTTT. Translating it yields CASSSDRRRTGELFF. Using reference TRBV19 and TRBJ2-2 for the parts outside the CDR3, the full variable domain is DGGITQSPKYLFRKEGQNVTLSCEQNLNHDAMYWYRQDPGQGLRLIYYSQIVNDFQKGDIAEGYSVSREKKESFPLTVTSAQKNPTAFYLCASSSDRRRTGELFFGEGSRLTVL.

The V call is TRBV23-1, the J call TRBJ2-2, with TRBD1 matching over 7 bases. TRBV23-1 is placed among ORFs of uncertain function. CDR3 length: 19 amino acids. The V and J ends lost 0 bases and 2 bases, in that order; junction bases with no gene match: 12. The DNA for the CDR3 is TGCGCCAGCAGTCAATCGTTAAATCCGGGGACAGCCAACACCGGGGAGCTGTTTTTT. Its protein product is CASSQSLNPGTANTGELFF.

The chain employs TRBV7-3 and TRBJ2-1, with 7 bases lining up with TRBD2. This CDR3 has 14 residues. CDR1 is SGHTA, CDR2 FQGTGA, per germline. Germline trimming cut 3 bases from V and 8 bases from J; bases unmatched to any gene: 7. This CDR3 is CASSFAGDPDEQFF. In nucleotides, the CDR3 is TGTGCCAGCAGCTTTGCGGGGGACCCCGATGAGCAGTTCTTC. Filled out from reference TRBV7-3 and TRBJ2-1, the complete variable domain reads GAGVSQTPSNKVTEKGKYVELRCDPISGHTALYWYRQSLGQGPEFLIYFQGTGAADDSGLPNDRFFAVRPEGSVSTLKIQRTERGDSAVYLCASSFAGDPDEQFFGPGTRLTVL.

The V call is TRBV5-8, the J call TRBJ2-2; 8 bases align to TRBD2. The V and J ends lost 0 bases and 4 bases, in that order; junction bases with no gene match: 2. CDR1 is SGHTS, CDR2 YDEGEE, per germline. This CDR3 is 15 amino acids long. The CDR3 is CASSLGLASTGELFF. In DNA form, the CDR3 reads TGTGCCAGCAGCTTGGGACTAGCGTCCACCGGGGAGCTGTTTTTT.